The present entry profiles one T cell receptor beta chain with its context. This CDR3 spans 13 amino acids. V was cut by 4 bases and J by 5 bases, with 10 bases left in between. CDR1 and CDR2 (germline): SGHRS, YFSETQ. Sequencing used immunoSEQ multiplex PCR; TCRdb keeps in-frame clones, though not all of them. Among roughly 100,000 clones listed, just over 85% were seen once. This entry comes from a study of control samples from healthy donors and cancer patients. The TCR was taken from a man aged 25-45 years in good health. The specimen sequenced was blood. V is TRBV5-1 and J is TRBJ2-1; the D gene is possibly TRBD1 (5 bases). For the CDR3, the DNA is TGCGCCAGCAGCCACGGACAAAACAATGAGCAGTTCTTC. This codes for CASSHGQNNEQFF. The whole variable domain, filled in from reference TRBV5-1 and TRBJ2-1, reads KAGVTQTPRYLIKTRGQQVTLSCSPISGHRSVSWYQQTPGQGLQFLFEYFSETQRNKGNFPGRFSGRQFSNSRSEMNVSTLELGDSALYLCASSHGQNNEQFFGPGTRLTVL.